This TCR beta chain was recorded in a study of identical twins. Study conclusions and caveats: Sequences that were out-of-frame, alpha and twin-shared displayed an excess of low generation probability.

This clonotype was detected ten times or more. Its antigen is undetermined. The CDR3 is 13 amino acids. Trimming took off 5 bases at V and 2 bases at J, with 10 bases between the two ends. Germline V gene data show CDR1 as DFQATT and CDR2 as SNEGSKA (reference sequence). TCRdb passed the 5' RACE reads through MiXCR, listing each CDR3 protein once. The data hold about 730,000 distinct CDR3 sequences, with approximately 22% observed a single time. Another study also made use of these data, one on T cells expressing NK-cell markers.

The V call is TRBV20-1, the J call TRBJ1-5; TRBD1 might be the D (5 bases). The sequence came from a woman aged 18-35 years in good health. The source material was PBMCs. The CDR3 loop reads CSAFGGGNQPQHF. The CDR3 region has the DNA TGCAGTGCTTTCGGAGGGGGCAATCAGCCCCAGCATTTT.